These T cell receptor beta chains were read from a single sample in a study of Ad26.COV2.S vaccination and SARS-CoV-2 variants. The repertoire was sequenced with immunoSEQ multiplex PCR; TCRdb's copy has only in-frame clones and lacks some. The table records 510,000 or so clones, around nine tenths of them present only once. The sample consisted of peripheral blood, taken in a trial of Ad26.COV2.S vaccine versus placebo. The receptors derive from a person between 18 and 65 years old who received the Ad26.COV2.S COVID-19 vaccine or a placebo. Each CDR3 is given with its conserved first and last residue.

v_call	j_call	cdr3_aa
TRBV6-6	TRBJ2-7	CATRGSGTGAYEQYF
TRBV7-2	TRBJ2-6	CASSLEVAGANVLTF
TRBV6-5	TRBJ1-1	CASSYSEGFPLRAFF
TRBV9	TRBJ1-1	CASSVGGQGVLGTEAFF
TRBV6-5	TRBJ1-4	CASSTAFNEKLFF
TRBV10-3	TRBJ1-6	CAISGGPYNSPLHF
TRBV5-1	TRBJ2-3	CASSPQVGTDTQYF
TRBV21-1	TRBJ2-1	CASSPLGLAGAGQFF
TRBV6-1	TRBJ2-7	CASSDQSGRSYEQYF
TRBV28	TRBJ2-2	CASSLDTGELFF
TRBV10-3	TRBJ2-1	CAISEPGGVSGEQFF
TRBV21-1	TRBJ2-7	CASSKEGADQQYYEQYF
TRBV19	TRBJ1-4	CASNPTGGGEKLFF
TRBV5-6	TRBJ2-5	CASSLAVSGVQETQYF
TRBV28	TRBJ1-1	CASRTHSQAFF
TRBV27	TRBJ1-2	CASSLKWGDYGYTF
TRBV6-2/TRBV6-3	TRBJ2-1	CASSQPGQGQFEQFF